One T cell receptor (beta chain) is described in this entry. Specified treatment: preoperative locoregional IRX-2 cytokine immunotherapy. This phase Ib study tested locoregional IRX-2 cytokine immunotherapy given before surgery. Generated by immunoSEQ multiplex PCR, the TCRdb table keeps only in-frame clones and is missing some. This sample has around 38,000 clones, with 60% to 85% found just once. The CDR3 is 13 amino acids. Trimming removed 7 bases at V and 4 bases at J, with 15 bases between. Germline CDR1 SQVTM, CDR2 ANQGSEA. This sample was taken from a study of preoperative IRX-2 immunotherapy in early breast cancer.

Sequenced material: tumor tissue, taken after IRX-2 immunotherapy. The genes are TRBV29-1 and TRBJ2-3; perhaps TRBD1 as D (5 bases). The sequence came from a human donor with breast cancer. This chain's CDR3 is CSGLGLGADTQYF. As DNA, the CDR3 is TGCAGCGGCCTCGGCCTAGGGGCAGATACGCAGTATTTT.